The clone carrying this T cell receptor (beta chain) was seen repeatedly, ten times or more. Its antigen is undetermined. This CDR3 comprises 14 residues. CDR1 SGHNT and CDR2 YYREEE come from the germline V gene (reference sequence). J gave up 5 bases and V 2 bases, and 6 bases lay outside the gene matches. The sample belongs to a study of early T cells in non-severe SARS-CoV-2 infection. Study overall: Chains from this unsorted whole-blood bulk RNA could not be paired. Study conclusions and caveats: VDJdb-based annotation leaned toward anti-spike CD8 responses and missed private and CD4 specificities.

The TCR library protocol attached unique molecular identifiers to the individual cDNA molecules. TCRdb passed the 5' RACE reads through MiXCR, listing each CDR3 protein once. The sample consists of some 80,000 distinct CDR3 sequences, roughly 4.7% of them appearing once. The chain couples TRBV5-4 to TRBJ2-7, with 8 bases identical to TRBD2. Material: whole blood, obtained at baseline. The sequence was obtained from an adult who was a healthcare worker with PCR-confirmed SARS-CoV-2 infection or an uninfected control (not recorded which). The CDR3 is CASSFVAGKNEQYF. CDR3 nucleotides: TGTGCCAGCAGCTTTGTAGCGGGAAAGAACGAGCAGTACTTC. Full variable domain (rest looked up from reference TRBV5-4 and TRBJ2-7): ETGVTQSPTHLIKTRGQQVTLRCSSQSGHNTVSWYQQALGQGPQFIFQYYREEENGRGNFPPRFSGLQFPNYSSELNVNALELDDSALYLCASSFVAGKNEQYFGPGTRLTVT.